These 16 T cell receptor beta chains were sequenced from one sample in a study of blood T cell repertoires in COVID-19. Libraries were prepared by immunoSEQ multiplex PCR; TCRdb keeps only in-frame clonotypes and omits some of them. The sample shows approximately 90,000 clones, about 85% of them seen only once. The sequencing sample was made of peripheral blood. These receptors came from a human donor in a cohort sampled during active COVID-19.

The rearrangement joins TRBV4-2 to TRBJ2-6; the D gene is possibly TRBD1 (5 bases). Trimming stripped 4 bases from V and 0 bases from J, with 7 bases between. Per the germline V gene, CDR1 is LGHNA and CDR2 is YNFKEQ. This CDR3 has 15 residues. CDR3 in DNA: TGTGCCAGCAGCCCCGACAGCTCTGGGGCCAACGTCCTGACTTTC. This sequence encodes CASSPDSSGANVLTF.

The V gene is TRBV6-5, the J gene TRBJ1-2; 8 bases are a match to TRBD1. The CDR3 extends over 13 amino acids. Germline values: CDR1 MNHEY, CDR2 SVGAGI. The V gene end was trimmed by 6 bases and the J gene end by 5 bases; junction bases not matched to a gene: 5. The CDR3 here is CASRTGALYGYTF. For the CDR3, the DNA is TGTGCCAGCAGGACAGGGGCTCTATATGGCTACACCTTC.

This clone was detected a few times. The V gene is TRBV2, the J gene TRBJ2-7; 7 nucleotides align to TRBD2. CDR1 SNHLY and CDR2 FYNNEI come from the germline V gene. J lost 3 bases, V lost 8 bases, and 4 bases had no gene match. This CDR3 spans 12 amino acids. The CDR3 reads CASGDYLYEQYF. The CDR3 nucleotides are TGTGCCAGCGGGGACTATCTCTACGAGCAGTACTTC. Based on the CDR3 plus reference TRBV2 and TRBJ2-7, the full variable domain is EPEVTQTPSHQVTQMGQEVILRCVPISNHLYFYWYRQILGQKVEFLVSFYNNEISEKSEIFDDQFSVERPDGSNFTLKIRSTKLEDSAMYFCASGDYLYEQYFGPGTRLTVT.

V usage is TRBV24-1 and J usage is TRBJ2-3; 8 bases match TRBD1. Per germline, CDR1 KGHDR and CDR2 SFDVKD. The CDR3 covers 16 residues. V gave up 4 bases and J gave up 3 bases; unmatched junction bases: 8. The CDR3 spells CATSDQGAEGTDTQYF. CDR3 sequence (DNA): TGTGCCACCAGTGACCAGGGGGCGGAAGGGACAGATACGCAGTATTTT.

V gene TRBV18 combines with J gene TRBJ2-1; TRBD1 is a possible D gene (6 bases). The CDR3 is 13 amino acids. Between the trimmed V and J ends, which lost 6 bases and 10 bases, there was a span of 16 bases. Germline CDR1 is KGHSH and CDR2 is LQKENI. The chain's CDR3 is CASSYTGRGEQFF. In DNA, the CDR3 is TGTGCCAGCTCGTATACAGGAAGGGGGGAGCAGTTCTTC.

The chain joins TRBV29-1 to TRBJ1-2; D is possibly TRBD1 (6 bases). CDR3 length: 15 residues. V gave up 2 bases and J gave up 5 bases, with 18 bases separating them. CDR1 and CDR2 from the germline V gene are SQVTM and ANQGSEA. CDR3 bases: TGCAGCGTTGAAATAGGGTCAGGGGCAGTTTATGGCTACACCTTC. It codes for CSVEIGSGAVYGYTF.

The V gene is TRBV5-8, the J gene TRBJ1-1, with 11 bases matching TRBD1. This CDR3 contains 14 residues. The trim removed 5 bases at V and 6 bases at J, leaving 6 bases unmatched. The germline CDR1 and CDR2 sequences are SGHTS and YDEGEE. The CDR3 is CASRYRTGGSEAFF. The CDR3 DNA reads TGTGCCAGCAGATATAGGACAGGGGGCTCTGAAGCTTTCTTT.

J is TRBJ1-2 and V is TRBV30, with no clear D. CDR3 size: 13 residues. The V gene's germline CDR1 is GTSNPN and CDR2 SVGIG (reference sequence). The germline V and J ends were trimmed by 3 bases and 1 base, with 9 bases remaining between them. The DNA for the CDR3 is TGTGCCTGGAGCCCTAGTTATAACTATGGCTACACCTTC. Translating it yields CAWSPSYNYGYTF.

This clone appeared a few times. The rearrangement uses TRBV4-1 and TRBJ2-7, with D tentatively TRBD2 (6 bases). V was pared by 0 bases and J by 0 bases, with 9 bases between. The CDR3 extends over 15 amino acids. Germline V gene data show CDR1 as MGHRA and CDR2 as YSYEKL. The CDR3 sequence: CASSQEKRVSYEQYF. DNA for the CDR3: TGCGCCAGCAGCCAAGAAAAGCGGGTCTCCTACGAGCAGTACTTC.

For the CDR3, the DNA is TGTGCCAGCAGCCCCTTTGTTGCAGACTACGAGCAGTACTTC. The encoded protein is CASSPFVADYEQYF. The rearrangement uses TRBV9 and TRBJ2-7; no clear D. In germline, CDR1 is SGDLS, CDR2 YYNGEE. The CDR3 length is 14 residues. V lost 4 bases to trimming and J lost 3 bases, with 14 bases between them. The variable domain in full, with the rest retrieved from reference TRBV9 and TRBJ2-7, is DSGVTQTPKHLITATGQRVTLRCSPRSGDLSVYWYQQSLDQGLQFLIQYYNGEERAKGNILERFSAQQFPDLHSELNLSSLELGDSALYFCASSPFVADYEQYFGPGTRLTVT.

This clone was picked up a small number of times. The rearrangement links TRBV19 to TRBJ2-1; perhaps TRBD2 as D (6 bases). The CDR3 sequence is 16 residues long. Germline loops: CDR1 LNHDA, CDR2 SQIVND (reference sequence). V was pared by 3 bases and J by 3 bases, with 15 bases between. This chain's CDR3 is CASSIPAGRVYNEQFF. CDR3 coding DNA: TGTGCCAGTAGTATTCCGGCGGGGCGAGTCTACAATGAGCAGTTCTTC.

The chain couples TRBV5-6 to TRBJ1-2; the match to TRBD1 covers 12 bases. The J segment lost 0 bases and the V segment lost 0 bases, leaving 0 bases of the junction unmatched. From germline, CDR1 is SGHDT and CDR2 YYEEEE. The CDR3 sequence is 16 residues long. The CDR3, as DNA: TGTGCCAGCAGCTTGGGGGACAGGGGGCCTAACTATGGCTACACCTTC. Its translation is CASSLGDRGPNYGYTF.

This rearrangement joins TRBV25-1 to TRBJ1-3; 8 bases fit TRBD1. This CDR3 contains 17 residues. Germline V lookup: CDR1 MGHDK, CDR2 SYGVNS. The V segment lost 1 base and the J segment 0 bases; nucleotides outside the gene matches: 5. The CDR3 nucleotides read TGTGCCAGCAGTGAATGGGACAGGTATCACTCTGGAAACACCATATATTTT. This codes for CASSEWDRYHSGNTIYF.

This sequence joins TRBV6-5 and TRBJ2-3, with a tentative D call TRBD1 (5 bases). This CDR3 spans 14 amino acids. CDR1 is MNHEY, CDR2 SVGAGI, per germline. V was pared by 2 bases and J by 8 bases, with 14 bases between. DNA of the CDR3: TGTGCCAGCAGTTACGATGTCTGGGGCGTTACGCAGTATTTT. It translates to CASSYDVWGVTQYF.

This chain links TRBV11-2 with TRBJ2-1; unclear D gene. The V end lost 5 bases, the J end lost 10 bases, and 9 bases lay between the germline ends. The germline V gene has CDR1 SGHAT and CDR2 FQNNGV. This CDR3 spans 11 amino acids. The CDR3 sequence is CASSRTREQFF. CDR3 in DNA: TGTGCCAGCAGCCGCACGAGAGAGCAGTTCTTC.

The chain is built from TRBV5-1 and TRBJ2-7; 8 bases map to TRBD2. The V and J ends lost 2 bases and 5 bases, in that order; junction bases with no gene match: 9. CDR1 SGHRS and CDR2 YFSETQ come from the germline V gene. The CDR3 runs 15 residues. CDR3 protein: CASSFFAGGGNEQYF. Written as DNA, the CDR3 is TGCGCCAGCAGCTTTTTCGCGGGGGGAGGGAACGAGCAGTACTTC.